A selection of T cell receptor beta chains follows, all from one sample in a study of T cell repertoires in cytomegalovirus infection. TCRdb analysed the reads with MiXCR anew, one entry per CDR3 protein. The sample carries about 360,000 distinct CDR3 sequences, roughly a third recorded once. Antigens for these TCRs are unknown. Source: cultured PBMCs, taken from culture after CMV antigen stimulation. These receptors all come from a human donor in good health (CMV status not recorded). Some clones in this sample may be carry-over from other donors' samples. Each CDR3 is given with its conserved first and last residue. A D gene is named only where the DNA matches it firmly. A row's size may be missing; if present it is once, few, many or a size class.

v_call: TRBV29-1; j_call: TRBJ2-1; d_call: TRBD2; clone_size: few; cdr3_aa: CSVSGLAGGSNEQFF; cdr3_nt: TGCAGCGTGTCGGGACTAGCGGGAGGGTCCAATGAGCAGTTCTTC
v_call: TRBV14; j_call: TRBJ2-7; d_call: TRBD1; clone_size: .; cdr3_aa: CASSQGGTGTYEQYF; cdr3_nt: TGTGCCAGCAGCCAAGGAGGGACAGGGACCTACGAGCAGTACTTC
v_call: TRBV19; j_call: TRBJ2-5; d_call: .; clone_size: .; cdr3_aa: CASSPGREGGETQYF; cdr3_nt: TGTGCCAGTAGTCCCGGCCGGGAAGGAGGAGAGACCCAGTACTTC
v_call: TRBV4-1; j_call: TRBJ2-1; d_call: .; clone_size: .; cdr3_aa: CASSQEAQGPYNEQFF; cdr3_nt: TGTGCCAGCAGCCAAGAAGCTCAGGGACCGTACAATGAGCAGTTCTTC
v_call: TRBV7-2; j_call: TRBJ1-2; d_call: .; clone_size: few; cdr3_aa: CASSPTSTYGYTF; cdr3_nt: TGTGCCAGCAGCCCCACCTCGACGTATGGCTACACCTTC
v_call: TRBV6-1; j_call: TRBJ2-7; d_call: TRBD2; clone_size: few; cdr3_aa: CASSDGLAVSYEQYF; cdr3_nt: TGTGCCAGCAGTGACGGACTAGCGGTCTCCTACGAGCAGTACTTC
v_call: TRBV5-4; j_call: TRBJ2-7; d_call: TRBD2; clone_size: .; cdr3_aa: CASSATSGISYEQYF; cdr3_nt: TGTGCCAGCAGCGCCACTAGCGGGATCTCCTACGAGCAGTACTTC
v_call: TRBV7-9; j_call: TRBJ2-1; d_call: .; clone_size: .; cdr3_aa: CASSLVAAVYNEQFF; cdr3_nt: TGTGCCAGCAGCTTAGTTGCGGCTGTATACAATGAGCAGTTCTTC
v_call: TRBV27; j_call: TRBJ1-6; d_call: .; clone_size: few; cdr3_aa: CASSFGDRRNSPLHF; cdr3_nt: TGTGCCAGCAGTTTCGGGGATAGGCGTAATTCACCCCTCCACTTT
v_call: TRBV19; j_call: TRBJ2-1; d_call: .; clone_size: few; cdr3_aa: CASSTGSGYNEQFF; cdr3_nt: TGTGCCAGTAGTACCGGTAGCGGCTACAATGAGCAGTTCTTC
v_call: TRBV7-9; j_call: TRBJ2-7; d_call: TRBD1; clone_size: many; cdr3_aa: CASSPGQGIGEQYF; cdr3_nt: TGTGCCAGCAGCCCGGGACAGGGAATTGGAGAGCAGTACTTC
v_call: TRBV7-9; j_call: TRBJ1-5; d_call: .; clone_size: once; cdr3_aa: CASSLGGDPYQPQHF; cdr3_nt: TGTGCCAGCAGCTTAGGGGGGGATCCCTATCAGCCCCAGCATTTT
v_call: TRBV11-2; j_call: TRBJ1-1; d_call: .; clone_size: .; cdr3_aa: CASSPTGGPEAFF; cdr3_nt: TGTGCCAGCAGCCCCACGGGGGGGCCCGAAGCTTTCTTT
v_call: TRBV7-9; j_call: TRBJ1-1; d_call: .; clone_size: .; cdr3_aa: CASTLLLGSEAFF; cdr3_nt: TGTGCCAGCACCCTCCTGTTGGGGAGTGAAGCTTTCTTT
v_call: TRBV7-2; j_call: TRBJ1-2; d_call: TRBD1; clone_size: few; cdr3_aa: CASSRTGTGQHYGYTF; cdr3_nt: TGTGCCAGCAGCCGAACCGGGACAGGACAGCACTATGGCTACACCTTC
v_call: TRBV6-5; j_call: TRBJ1-6; d_call: .; clone_size: few; cdr3_aa: CASSYRRPVDSPLHF; cdr3_nt: TGTGCCAGCAGTTACCGACGGCCAGTGGATTCACCCCTCCACTTT
v_call: TRBV7-4; j_call: TRBJ1-1; d_call: .; clone_size: once; cdr3_aa: CASSFTERLDGAFF; cdr3_nt: TGTGCCAGCAGCTTCACGGAACGGTTAGACGGAGCTTTCTTT
v_call: TRBV5-6; j_call: TRBJ2-3; d_call: .; clone_size: .; cdr3_aa: CASSFGTFSTDTQYF; cdr3_nt: TGTGCCAGCAGTTTCGGGACCTTTAGCACAGATACGCAGTATTTT
v_call: TRBV7-2; j_call: TRBJ1-2; d_call: TRBD1; clone_size: .; cdr3_aa: CASSFYRTGSYGYTF; cdr3_nt: TGTGCCAGCAGCTTTTATAGGACAGGGAGCTATGGCTACACCTTC
v_call: TRBV2; j_call: TRBJ2-3; d_call: .; clone_size: .; cdr3_aa: CASSPGSNTDTQYF; cdr3_nt: TGTGCCAGCAGTCCCGGGAGTAACACAGATACGCAGTATTTT
v_call: TRBV4-1; j_call: TRBJ2-4; d_call: .; clone_size: .; cdr3_aa: CASSLRTPDIAKNIQYF; cdr3_nt: TGCGCCAGCAGCCTTCGGACCCCGGATATAGCCAAAAACATTCAGTACTTC
v_call: TRBV27; j_call: TRBJ2-1; d_call: .; clone_size: .; cdr3_aa: CASSLIPGPTYNEQFF; cdr3_nt: TGTGCCAGCAGTTTAATCCCGGGACCAACCTACAATGAGCAGTTCTTC
v_call: TRBV7-2; j_call: TRBJ1-6; d_call: .; clone_size: few; cdr3_aa: CASSRGDSPLHF; cdr3_nt: TGTGCCAGCAGCCGAGGGGATTCACCCCTCCACTTT
v_call: TRBV28; j_call: TRBJ1-1; d_call: .; clone_size: few; cdr3_aa: CASSFIGRYEAFF; cdr3_nt: TGTGCCAGCAGTTTTATAGGGCGCTATGAAGCTTTCTTT
v_call: TRBV4-1; j_call: TRBJ1-2; d_call: .; clone_size: .; cdr3_aa: CASSREEGQSAF; cdr3_nt: TGCGCCAGCAGTCGGGAGGAGGGCCAATCCGCCTTC
v_call: TRBV7-8; j_call: TRBJ1-6; d_call: .; clone_size: few; cdr3_aa: CASSLDPYNSPLHF; cdr3_nt: TGTGCCAGCAGCTTAGACCCGTATAATTCACCCCTCCACTTT
v_call: TRBV7-9; j_call: TRBJ2-5; d_call: .; clone_size: .; cdr3_aa: CASSLGSVRYQETQYF; cdr3_nt: TGTGCCAGCAGCTTAGGTTCTGTGAGGTACCAAGAGACCCAGTACTTC
v_call: TRBV12-3/TRBV12-4; j_call: TRBJ1-2; d_call: TRBD1; clone_size: few; cdr3_aa: CASSDPRDRVGGYTF; cdr3_nt: TGTGCCAGCAGCGACCCCCGGGACAGGGTGGGCGGCTACACCTTC
v_call: TRBV7-9; j_call: TRBJ2-7; d_call: TRBD2; clone_size: few; cdr3_aa: CASSGTGTSGNYEQYF; cdr3_nt: TGTGCCAGCAGCGGCACCGGGACTAGCGGGAACTACGAGCAGTACTTC
v_call: TRBV7-2; j_call: TRBJ2-5; d_call: TRBD1; clone_size: few; cdr3_aa: CASSLSATGEGQETQYF; cdr3_nt: TGTGCCAGCAGCTTATCGGCGACAGGGGAAGGCCAAGAGACCCAGTACTTC
v_call: TRBV28; j_call: TRBJ2-3; d_call: TRBD1; clone_size: few; cdr3_aa: CASSLTRQGARDTQYF; cdr3_nt: TGTGCCAGCAGCCTCACCAGACAGGGGGCTAGAGATACGCAGTATTTT
v_call: TRBV7-9; j_call: TRBJ1-2; d_call: .; clone_size: .; cdr3_aa: CASSRLDSETNYGYTF; cdr3_nt: TGTGCCAGCAGCCGACTGGACAGTGAGACAAACTATGGCTACACCTTC
v_call: TRBV9; j_call: TRBJ2-1; d_call: .; clone_size: .; cdr3_aa: CASSVGGRNYNEQFF; cdr3_nt: TGTGCCAGCAGCGTAGGGGGGAGGAACTACAATGAGCAGTTCTTC
v_call: TRBV29-1; j_call: TRBJ2-1; d_call: TRBD2; clone_size: .; cdr3_aa: CSVALAGYNEQFF; cdr3_nt: TGCAGCGTTGCGCTAGCGGGCTACAATGAGCAGTTCTTC
v_call: TRBV18; j_call: TRBJ1-2; d_call: .; clone_size: .; cdr3_aa: CASSPPGRQGVSYGYTF; cdr3_nt: TGTGCCAGCTCACCACCGGGACGGCAAGGGGTTAGCTATGGCTACACCTTC
v_call: TRBV7-2; j_call: TRBJ2-1; d_call: TRBD2; clone_size: many; cdr3_aa: CASSLRSLAGGVGYNEQFF; cdr3_nt: TGTGCCAGCAGCTTAAGGTCGCTAGCGGGAGGGGTAGGCTACAATGAGCAGTTCTTC
v_call: TRBV20-1; j_call: TRBJ1-5; d_call: TRBD1; clone_size: few; cdr3_aa: CSVGQGVQPQHF; cdr3_nt: TGCAGTGTGGGGCAGGGGGTTCAGCCCCAGCATTTT
v_call: TRBV7-9; j_call: TRBJ1-1; d_call: .; clone_size: .; cdr3_aa: CASSAGFQLTSEAFF; cdr3_nt: TGTGCCAGCAGCGCTGGGTTCCAGCTTACAAGTGAAGCTTTCTTT
v_call: TRBV28; j_call: TRBJ2-5; d_call: .; clone_size: .; cdr3_aa: CASSPSAGVRETQYF; cdr3_nt: TGTGCCAGCTCACCCTCGGCGGGTGTGAGGGAGACCCAGTACTTC
v_call: TRBV19; j_call: TRBJ1-2; d_call: .; clone_size: .; cdr3_aa: CASSDRGRGYTF; cdr3_nt: TGTGCCAGTAGTGATCGGGGTAGGGGCTACACCTTC
v_call: TRBV7-2; j_call: TRBJ2-4; d_call: TRBD2; clone_size: many; cdr3_aa: CASSLFVWTSGRVVSGAKNIQYF; cdr3_nt: TGTGCCAGCAGCTTATTTGTCTGGACTAGCGGGAGGGTGGTGTCGGGGGCCAAAAACATTCAGTACTTC
v_call: TRBV7-2; j_call: TRBJ1-2; d_call: .; clone_size: .; cdr3_aa: CASSLRDGYTF; cdr3_nt: TGTGCCAGCAGCTTAAGGGATGGCTACACCTTC
v_call: TRBV2; j_call: TRBJ1-6; d_call: .; clone_size: .; cdr3_aa: CASSGGRVESSYNSPLHF; cdr3_nt: TGTGCCAGCAGTGGCGGCAGGGTAGAGAGCTCCTATAATTCACCCCTCCACTTT
v_call: TRBV7-6; j_call: TRBJ2-1; d_call: .; clone_size: many; cdr3_aa: CASSLVAGLYNEQFF; cdr3_nt: TGTGCCAGCAGCTTAGTGGCGGGACTTTACAATGAGCAGTTCTTC
v_call: TRBV10-3; j_call: TRBJ2-3; d_call: .; clone_size: many; cdr3_aa: CAISSPMRTTDTQYF; cdr3_nt: TGTGCCATCAGTTCCCCAATGAGGACTACAGATACGCAGTATTTT
v_call: TRBV19; j_call: TRBJ2-3; d_call: TRBD2; clone_size: .; cdr3_aa: CASRGTSGKGDTQYF; cdr3_nt: TGTGCCAGCCGCGGGACTAGCGGGAAGGGAGATACGCAGTATTTT
v_call: TRBV6-1; j_call: TRBJ1-3; d_call: .; clone_size: few; cdr3_aa: CASSQHRALNTIYF; cdr3_nt: TGTGCCAGCAGTCAGCACAGGGCTTTGAACACCATATATTTT
v_call: TRBV28; j_call: TRBJ2-7; d_call: .; clone_size: .; cdr3_aa: CASSTTAPWEQYF; cdr3_nt: TGTGCCAGCAGTACGACAGCCCCCTGGGAGCAGTACTTC
v_call: TRBV24-1; j_call: TRBJ1-5; d_call: .; clone_size: few; cdr3_aa: CATSDGWSPSNQPQHF; cdr3_nt: TGTGCCACCAGTGATGGTTGGAGCCCTAGCAATCAGCCCCAGCATTTT
v_call: TRBV12-3/TRBV12-4; j_call: TRBJ2-6; d_call: .; clone_size: few; cdr3_aa: CASSVSSGANVLTF; cdr3_nt: TGTGCCAGCAGTGTGAGCTCTGGGGCCAACGTCCTGACTTTC
v_call: TRBV10-3; j_call: TRBJ2-1; d_call: TRBD2; clone_size: few; cdr3_aa: CAISADPSGRGTGEQFF; cdr3_nt: TGTGCCATCAGTGCCGATCCTAGCGGGAGGGGAACAGGTGAGCAGTTCTTC
v_call: TRBV4-1; j_call: TRBJ1-5; d_call: TRBD1; clone_size: few; cdr3_aa: CASSRDRDGNQPQHF; cdr3_nt: TGCGCCAGCAGCCGAGACAGGGACGGCAATCAGCCCCAGCATTTT
v_call: TRBV4-3; j_call: TRBJ2-1; d_call: .; clone_size: .; cdr3_aa: CASSQDRGDEQFF; cdr3_nt: TGCGCCAGCAGCCAAGATAGAGGGGATGAGCAGTTCTTC
v_call: TRBV10-3; j_call: TRBJ2-2; d_call: TRBD2; clone_size: .; cdr3_aa: CAIGLAGVGTGELFF; cdr3_nt: TGTGCCATCGGACTAGCGGGAGTGGGCACCGGGGAGCTGTTTTTT
v_call: TRBV11-2; j_call: TRBJ1-4; d_call: .; clone_size: few; cdr3_aa: CASSLDRAATNEKLFF; cdr3_nt: TGTGCCAGCAGCTTAGATCGGGCAGCAACTAATGAAAAACTGTTTTTT